This T cell receptor (beta chain) comes out of a study of blood T cells in healthy people across ages. The authors ran a second PCR of 7 to 11 cycles using a sample-barcoded 5' primer and a J-beta primer mix. One entry per CDR3 protein, called by TCRdb with MiXCR from the 5' RACE reads. The table lists approximately 1,000,000 distinct CDR3 sequences, 40% to 55% of them singletons, with about 19% in the top ten. CDR3 size: 12 residues. The V gene lost 1 base and the J gene lost 3 bases, with 4 bases spanning the gap. Germline CDR1 and CDR2: SGHVS and FQNEAQ. This clonotype was seen many times. The rearrangement uses TRBV7-8 and TRBJ2-7; D call uncertain. Sequencing used blood. This clonotype was obtained from a woman aged 60 to 75 in good health. CDR3 amino acids: CASSLVNYEQYF. The DNA of the CDR3 is TGTGCCAGCAGCTTAGTCAACTACGAGCAGTACTTC.